This TCR beta chain appears in the sequencing data of a study of cytomegalovirus exposure and HLA in healthy donors. Trimming removed 1 base from V and 8 bases from J; junction bases left unmatched: 8. The CDR3 length is 15 residues. Germline CDR1 is SGHRS and CDR2 is YFSETQ. It was with 60 Vbeta and 13 Jbeta primers that the PCR ran. Sequencing was performed with immunoSEQ multiplex PCR; in TCRdb, only in-frame clones are kept and a portion is missing. The table lists roughly 120,000 clones, about 80% of them singletons. This chain links TRBV5-1 with TRBJ2-1; 8 bases match TRBD2. This receptor was identified in a man under 40 in good health and CMV-seropositive. Specimen: PBMCs. The CDR3 DNA reads TGCGCCAGCAGCTTGTTCCCGGGGGGGAGTGATGAGCAGTTCTTC. Translating gives CASSLFPGGSDEQFF.